This T cell receptor beta chain was observed in a study of control samples from healthy donors and cancer patients. Germline V gene data show CDR1 as SQVTM and CDR2 as ANQGSEA. V lost 7 bases and J 0 bases, leaving 15 bases between the germline ends. This CDR3 is built from 14 residues. Libraries were prepared by immunoSEQ multiplex PCR; TCRdb keeps only in-frame clonotypes and omits some of them. This table has more than 100,000 clones, roughly 91% appearing once. V and J are TRBV29-1 and TRBJ1-1; D is uncertain. This sequence was found in a man aged 45-65 years with head and neck cancer. Material for sequencing was PBMCs. The CDR3 DNA reads TGCAGCGCCCCATCGGGCGGACTGAACACTGAAGCTTTCTTT. Amino acids: CSAPSGGLNTEAFF.